Following are 5 T cell receptor beta chains from one sample sequenced in a study of T cell repertoires in cytomegalovirus infection. TCRdb fed the reads into MiXCR, producing one record per CDR3 protein. The data contain approximately 73,000 distinct CDR3 sequences, approximately 42% of them singletons. These receptors are not linked to any known antigen. The sequencing here drew on CD8+ T cells from cultured PBMCs, taken from culture after CMV antigen stimulation. These TCRs come from a human donor in good health (CMV status not recorded). Some clones in this sample may be carry-over from other donors' samples.

The gene calls are TRBV7-2 and TRBJ1-5, with no clear D. The germline CDR1 and CDR2 sequences are SGHTA and FQGNSA. The length of the CDR3 is 16 residues. V lost 1 base and J lost 5, with 15 bases in between. CDR3 nucleotide sequence: TGTGCCAGCAGCTTAGTCGACGGGTTCACCTATCAGCCCCAGCATTTT. Protein: CASSLVDGFTYQPQHF.

This clonotype was recorded only once. The chain couples TRBV20-1 to TRBJ1-1; no reliable D call. CDR1 and CDR2 (germline): DFQATT, SNEGSKA (reference sequence). CDR3 length: 11 amino acids. V lost 3 bases and J lost 1, with 3 bases in between. CDR3 sequence (DNA): TGCAGTGCTAGGTCGAACACTGAAGCTTTCTTT. This codes for CSARSNTEAFF.

Only a few counts were recorded for this clonotype. The V gene is TRBV28, the J gene TRBJ1-2; 7 bases map to TRBD1. Per the germline V gene, CDR1 is MDHEN and CDR2 is SYDVKM. V shed 4 bases, J shed 3 bases, and the junction held 8 bases outside the gene matches. This CDR3 is built from 15 residues. The CDR3 DNA follows: TGTGCCAGCAGTTCCCACCCCGGGACAGACTATGGCTACACCTTC. Its translation: CASSSHPGTDYGYTF.

V is TRBV10-3 and J is TRBJ2-5; 7 nucleotides match TRBD1. V was clipped by 2 bases and J by 4 bases; unmatched bases: 7. CDR1 and CDR2 (germline): ENHRY, SYGVKD. The CDR3 totals 15 residues. The CDR3 DNA reads as TGTGCCATCAGTGAGGGAACAGGGGCGGGAGAGACCCAGTACTTC. Translating it yields CAISEGTGAGETQYF.

The sample holds a few counts of this clonotype. The chain has TRBV28 and TRBJ1-1; no firm D call. Germline V gene sequence: CDR1 MDHEN, CDR2 SYDVKM. The CDR3 is 14 amino acids. Trimming pared 4 bases from V and 0 bases from J, leaving 9 bases between. CDR3 DNA: TGTGCCAGCAGTTCCCTTACTTTGAACACTGAAGCTTTCTTT. Translating gives CASSSLTLNTEAFF.